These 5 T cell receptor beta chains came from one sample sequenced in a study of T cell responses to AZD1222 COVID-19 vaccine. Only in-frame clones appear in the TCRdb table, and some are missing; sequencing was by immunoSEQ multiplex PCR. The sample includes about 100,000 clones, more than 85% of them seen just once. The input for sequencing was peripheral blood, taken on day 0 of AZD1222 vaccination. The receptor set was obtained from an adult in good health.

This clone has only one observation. Written as DNA, the CDR3 is TGTGCCAGCAGCCCTCGTCCGGGAGTTCGGGCCGGGGAGCTGTTTTTT. Protein sequence: CASSPRPGVRAGELFF. The chain links TRBV5-5 to TRBJ2-2; possibly TRBD2 for D (6 bases). The CDR3 runs to 16 residues. CDR1 and CDR2 from the germline V gene are SGHKS and YYEKEE (reference sequence). V lost 4 bases and J 6 bases, leaving 19 bases between the germline ends.

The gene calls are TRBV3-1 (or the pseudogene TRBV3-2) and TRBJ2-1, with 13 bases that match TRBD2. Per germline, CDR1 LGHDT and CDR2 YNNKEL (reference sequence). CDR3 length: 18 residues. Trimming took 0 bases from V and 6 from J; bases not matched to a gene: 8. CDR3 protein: CASSQDRTSGGVGNEQFF. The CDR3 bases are TGTGCCAGCAGCCAAGATCGAACTAGCGGGGGGGTAGGCAATGAGCAGTTCTTC.

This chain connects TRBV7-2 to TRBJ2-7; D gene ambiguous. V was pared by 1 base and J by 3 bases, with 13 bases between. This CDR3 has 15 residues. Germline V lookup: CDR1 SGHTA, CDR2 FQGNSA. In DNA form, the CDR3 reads TGTGCCAGCAGCTTAGGTTCGCAGACGATCTACGAGCAGTACTTC. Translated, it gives CASSLGSQTIYEQYF.

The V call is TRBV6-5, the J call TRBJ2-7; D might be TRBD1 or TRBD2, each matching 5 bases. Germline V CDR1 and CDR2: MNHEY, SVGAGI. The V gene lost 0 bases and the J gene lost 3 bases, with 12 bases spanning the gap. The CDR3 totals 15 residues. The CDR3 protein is CASSYSGDPVYEQYF. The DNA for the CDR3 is TGTGCCAGCAGTTACTCGGGGGACCCTGTCTACGAGCAGTACTTC.

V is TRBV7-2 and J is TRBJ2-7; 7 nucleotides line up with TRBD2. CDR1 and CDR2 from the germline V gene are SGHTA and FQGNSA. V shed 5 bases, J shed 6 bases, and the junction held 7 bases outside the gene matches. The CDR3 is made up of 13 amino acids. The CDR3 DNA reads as TGTGCCAGCAGCCAGGCGGGGGACGCCGAGCAGTACTTC. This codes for CASSQAGDAEQYF. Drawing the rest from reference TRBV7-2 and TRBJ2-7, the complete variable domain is GAGVSQSPSNKVTEKGKDVELRCDPISGHTALYWYRQSLGQGLEFLIYFQGNSAPDKSGLPSDRFSAERTGGSVSTLTIQRTQQEDSAVYLCASSQAGDAEQYFGPGTRLTVT.